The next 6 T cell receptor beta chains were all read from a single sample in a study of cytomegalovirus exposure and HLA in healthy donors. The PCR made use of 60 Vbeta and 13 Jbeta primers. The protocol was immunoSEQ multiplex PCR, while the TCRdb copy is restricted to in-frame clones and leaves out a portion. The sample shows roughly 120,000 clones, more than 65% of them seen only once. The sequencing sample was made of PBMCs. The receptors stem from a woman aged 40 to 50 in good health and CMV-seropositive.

CDR3 sequence reads: CASSWEPNYEQYF. The CDR3 region has the DNA TGTGCCAGCAGCTGGGAGCCGAACTACGAGCAGTACTTC. The chain couples TRBV7-9 to TRBJ2-5; tentative D call: TRBD2 (5 bases). The J call may be mistaken, given a closer DNA end match to TRBJ2-7. In germline, CDR1 is SEHNR, CDR2 FQNEAQ (reference sequence). The CDR3 runs to 13 residues.

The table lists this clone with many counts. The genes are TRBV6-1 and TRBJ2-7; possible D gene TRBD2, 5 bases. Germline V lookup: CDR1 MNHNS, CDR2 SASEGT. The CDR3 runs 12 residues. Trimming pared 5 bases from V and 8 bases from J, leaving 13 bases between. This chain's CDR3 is CASSPRDGKQYF. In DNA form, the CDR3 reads TGTGCCAGCAGTCCCCGGGATGGAAAGCAGTACTTC.

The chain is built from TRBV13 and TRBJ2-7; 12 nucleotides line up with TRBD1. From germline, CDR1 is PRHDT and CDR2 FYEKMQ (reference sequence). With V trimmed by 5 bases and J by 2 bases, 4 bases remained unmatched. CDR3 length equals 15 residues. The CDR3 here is CASSAGQGAAYEQYF. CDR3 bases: TGTGCCAGCAGCGCGGGACAGGGGGCGGCCTACGAGCAGTACTTC.

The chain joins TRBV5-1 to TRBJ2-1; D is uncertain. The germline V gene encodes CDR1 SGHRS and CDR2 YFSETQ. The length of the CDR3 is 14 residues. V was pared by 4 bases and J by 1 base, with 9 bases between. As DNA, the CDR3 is TGCGCCAGCAGCGGAGTTGAATCCTACAATGAGCAGTTCTTC. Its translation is CASSGVESYNEQFF.

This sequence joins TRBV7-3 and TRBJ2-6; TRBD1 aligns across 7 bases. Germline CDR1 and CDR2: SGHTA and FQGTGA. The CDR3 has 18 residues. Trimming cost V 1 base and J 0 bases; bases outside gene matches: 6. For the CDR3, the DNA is TGTGCCAGCAGCTTAAAGGACAGGAGGAGCTCTGGGGCCAACGTCCTGACTTTC. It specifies CASSLKDRRSSGANVLTF.

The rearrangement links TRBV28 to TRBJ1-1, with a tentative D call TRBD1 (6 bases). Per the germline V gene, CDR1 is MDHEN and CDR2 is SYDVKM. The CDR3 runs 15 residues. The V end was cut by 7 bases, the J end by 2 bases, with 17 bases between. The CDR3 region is CASTGPGAINTEAFF. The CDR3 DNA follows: TGTGCCAGCACCGGGCCAGGGGCAATAAACACTGAAGCTTTCTTT. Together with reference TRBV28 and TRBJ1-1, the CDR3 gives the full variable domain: DVKVTQSSRYLVKRTGEKVFLECVQDMDHENMFWYRQDPGLGLRLIYFSYDVKMKEKGDIPEGYSVSREKKERFSLILESASTNQTSMYLCASTGPGAINTEAFFGQGTRLTVV.